The 8 T cell receptor beta chains below all came from one sample that was sequenced in a study of blood T cell repertoires in COVID-19. Measured with immunoSEQ multiplex PCR; TCRdb has only the in-frame clones, and not every one. The sample consists of 80,000 to 90,000 clones, approximately 85% of them appearing once. Source material: peripheral blood. The receptor set was obtained from an elderly woman with COVID-19, enrolled during active disease.

This clone was counted once. V gene TRBV30 combines with J gene TRBJ1-3; D is unresolved. From germline, CDR1 is GTSNPN and CDR2 SVGIG (reference sequence). CDR3 size: 13 residues. V lost 2 bases and J lost 0, with 5 bases in between. The CDR3: CAWSHNSGNTIYF. In DNA, the CDR3 is TGTGCCTGGAGTCACAACTCTGGAAACACCATATATTTT.

The chain combines TRBV6-1 with TRBJ1-3; unclear D gene. V was pared by 1 base and J by 2 bases, with 3 bases between. Germline assignment: CDR1 MNHNS and CDR2 SASEGT. The CDR3 spans 13 residues. CDR3: CASSEVTGNTIYF. CDR3 DNA sequence: TGTGCCAGCAGTGAAGTCACTGGAAACACCATATATTTT.

The rearrangement links TRBV5-4 to TRBJ2-7; tentative D call: TRBD1 (5 bases). V lost 2 bases, J lost 7 bases, and 16 bases lay in between. Germline V gives CDR1 SGHNT, CDR2 YYREEE (reference sequence). This CDR3 has 14 residues. CDR3 loop: CASSFRAGPREQYF. The CDR3, as DNA: TGTGCCAGCAGCTTTAGGGCAGGGCCTCGAGAGCAGTACTTC.

The genes are TRBV5-1 and TRBJ2-7; TRBD1 aligns across 10 bases. V trimming: 4 bases; J trimming: 7 bases; junction bases outside the gene matches: 11. The CDR3 contains 15 residues. Germline V gives CDR1 SGHRS, CDR2 YFSETQ. CDR3 nucleotide sequence: TGCGCCAGCAGCCCTGGTGGGACAGGGGTTGAGGAGCAGTACTTC. It translates to CASSPGGTGVEEQYF.

This rearrangement joins TRBV10-2 to TRBJ2-1, with 10 bases aligning to TRBD2. There are 13 residues in the CDR3. Trimming removed 7 bases from V and 8 bases from J; junction bases left unmatched: 5. Germline V CDR1 and CDR2: WSHSY, SAAADI. Written as DNA, the CDR3 is TGCGCCAGCAAGCGGGAGGGCAGGGATGAGCAGTTCTTC. Amino acid sequence: CASKREGRDEQFF.

A single count supports this clone. The V and J genes are TRBV19 and TRBJ2-7; 7 positions agree with TRBD2. The germline V gene has CDR1 LNHDA and CDR2 SQIVND (reference sequence). Trimming removed 6 bases from V and 0 bases from J; junction bases left unmatched: 8. The CDR3 spans 15 residues. CDR3 coding DNA: TGTGCCAGTAGGCTCGGGGGGTCTAGCTCCTACGAGCAGTACTTC. Translated: CASRLGGSSSYEQYF.

The rearrangement joins TRBV20-1 to TRBJ2-5; 9 bases line up with TRBD1. The CDR3 loop spans 11 amino acids. V shed 5 bases and J 10 bases; nucleotides not matched to a gene: 5. Germline V CDR1 and CDR2: DFQATT, SNEGSKA (reference sequence). The CDR3 DNA follows: TGCAGTGCTGAGACAGGGGGTAGCCAGTACTTC. This translates into CSAETGGSQYF.

This clone is a singleton in its sample. The rearrangement uses TRBV6-2 or TRBV6-3 and TRBJ1-5; D uncertain. Trimming took 7 bases from V and 4 from J, leaving 8 bases between them. The length of the CDR3 is 12 residues. Per the germline V gene, CDR1 is MNHEY and CDR2 is SVGEGT. The chain's CDR3 is CASNPRNQPQHF. The CDR3 DNA follows: TGTGCCAGCAACCCGAGGAATCAGCCCCAGCATTTT.